The 22 T cell receptor beta chains given below trace back to one sample, sequenced in a study of T-cell reconstitution after alpha-beta-depleted transplantation in children (dated by TCRdb to the mid-2010s). Receptor amplification or capture employed PCR. The listed sequencing device is Illumina HiSeq 2500. TCR libraries were prepared with molecular barcoding, using unique molecular identifiers to normalize TCRbeta repertoire quantification. TCRdb reran the public reads through fastp at Q25 and MiXCR, keeping productive beta chains. Records with the same CDR3 protein are collapsed into one entry carrying the most frequent genes and DNA. In all, the sample holds a few hundred thousand distinct CDR3 sequences, and 10% of those were seen once. Of the sample, over 6% falls within the top ten clones. In light of the paper, this sample's treatment or condition label describes: allogeneic hematopoietic cell transplantation with graft depleted of TCRalphabeta T cells and CD19 B cells.

Sequencing was performed on PBMCs, taken before TCRalphabeta/CD19-depleted stem cell transplant. The source of these receptors is a boy less than two years old with acute myeloid leukemia, due to receive a stem cell transplant.

This clonotype was seen ten or more times. The chain is built from TRBV7-8 and TRBJ2-4; TRBD1 might be the D (6 bases). Germline V gives CDR1 SGHVS, CDR2 FQNEAQ. This CDR3 is built from 17 residues. Trimming shortened V by 1 base and J by 3 bases, and 16 bases separated the two germline ends. CDR3 nucleotide sequence: TGTGCCAGCAGCTTAGGATACAGGGACGCTGGCAAAAACATTCAGTACTTC. This translates into CASSLGYRDAGKNIQYF.

This clonotype has ten or more counts. The V gene is TRBV28, the J gene TRBJ2-7; the D is unclear. Deletions cut 2 bases from V and 2 bases from J, with 7 bases between. This CDR3 region has 13 residues. Per the germline V gene, CDR1 is MDHEN and CDR2 is SYDVKM. This CDR3 is CASSLTAAYEQYF. DNA for the CDR3: TGTGCCAGCAGTTTAACGGCGGCCTACGAGCAGTACTTC.

The chain recombines TRBV5-1 with TRBJ2-1, with 11 positions matching TRBD2. Germline V gene sequence: CDR1 SGHRS, CDR2 YFSETQ. Trimming cost V 0 bases and J 6 bases; bases outside gene matches: 5. CDR3 size: 16 residues. This CDR3 reads CASSLALGTSGNEQFF. The CDR3 nucleotides are TGCGCCAGCAGCTTGGCCCTCGGGACTAGCGGCAATGAGCAGTTCTTC. The whole variable domain, filled in from reference TRBV5-1 and TRBJ2-1, reads KAGVTQTPRYLIKTRGQQVTLSCSPISGHRSVSWYQQTPGQGLQFLFEYFSETQRNKGNFPGRFSGRQFSNSRSEMNVSTLELGDSALYLCASSLALGTSGNEQFFGPGTRLTVL.

This clonotype was counted many times. The chain recombines TRBV9 with TRBJ2-3, with 7 bases matching TRBD2. Germline V CDR1 and CDR2: SGDLS, YYNGEE. The V gene end was trimmed by 0 bases and the J gene end by 2 bases; junction bases not matched to a gene: 3. The CDR3 extends over 15 amino acids. DNA of the CDR3: TGTGCCAGCAGCGTAGAGGGGACTACCACAGATACGCAGTATTTT. As protein: CASSVEGTTTDTQYF.

This clonotype was counted ten times or more. The chain recombines TRBV16 with TRBJ2-3; unclear D gene. This CDR3 contains 14 residues. V was clipped by 2 bases and J by 5 bases, with 11 bases between them. Germline CDR1 reads KGHSY; CDR2 reads FQNENV. CDR3: CASSQMGFRDTQYF. In DNA, the CDR3 is TGTGCCAGCAGCCAAATGGGGTTTCGAGATACGCAGTATTTT.

In its sample, this clonotype was seen many times. The rearrangement links TRBV5-5 to TRBJ2-1; no firm D call. This CDR3 is 11 amino acids long. Germline CDR1 reads SGHKS; CDR2 reads YYEKEE (reference sequence). V was cut by 4 bases and J by 10 bases, with 9 bases left in between. The CDR3 spells CASSPQDEQFF. In DNA, the CDR3 is TGTGCCAGCAGCCCCCAGGACGAGCAGTTCTTC.

Ten or more counts support this clonotype. The chain combines TRBV20-1 with TRBJ2-1; 12 bases are shared with TRBD2. Germline-derived CDR1 and CDR2 are DFQATT and SNEGSKA (reference sequence). This CDR3 contains 14 residues. With 2 bases clipped from V and 10 bases from J, the junction kept 6 bases outside the gene matches. The CDR3 reads CSARSSGRAREQFF. The CDR3 DNA reads TGCAGTGCTAGATCTAGCGGGAGGGCCAGAGAGCAGTTCTTC.

This clonotype was seen ten or more times. The chain has TRBV27 and TRBJ2-1; 13 bases agree with TRBD2. Germline CDR1 and CDR2: MNHEY and SMNVEV (reference sequence). Losses at the gene ends were 4 bases for V and 3 bases for J; bases not matched to a gene: 3. The CDR3 contains 16 residues. This chain's CDR3 is CASSSGTSGNYNEQFF. The CDR3 nucleotides read TGTGCCAGCAGTTCCGGGACTAGCGGGAACTACAATGAGCAGTTCTTC.

The V and J genes are TRBV4-2 and TRBJ2-5; the D call may be TRBD1 or TRBD2 (6 bases each). V gave up 4 bases and J gave up 5 bases, with 11 bases separating them. The length of the CDR3 is 13 residues. Germline V gene data show CDR1 as LGHNA and CDR2 as YNFKEQ. Written as DNA, the CDR3 is TGTGCCAGCAGCCGGGGGGCCAGGGAGACCCAGTACTTC. Its protein is CASSRGARETQYF.

This clonotype has a count of ten or more. The chain recombines TRBV6-5 with TRBJ2-7, with D tentatively TRBD2 (6 bases). V was clipped by 1 base and J by 9 bases, with 19 bases between them. Germline assignment: CDR1 MNHEY and CDR2 SVGAGI. This CDR3 comprises 15 residues. This CDR3 reads CASSYYGTARGGQYF. The CDR3 DNA reads as TGTGCCAGCAGTTACTACGGGACTGCTCGCGGCGGGCAGTACTTC.

This clonotype was found many times. V usage is TRBV15 and J usage is TRBJ1-5, with 7 positions matching TRBD1. The V segment lost 0 bases and the J segment 4 bases; nucleotides outside the gene matches: 3. The CDR3 has 15 residues. Germline V gene data show CDR1 as LNHNV and CDR2 as YYDKDF (reference sequence). CDR3 loop: CATSRDRGRNQPQHF. The CDR3 DNA reads as TGTGCCACCAGCAGAGATAGGGGGCGGAATCAGCCCCAGCATTTT.

This clonotype was counted ten times or more. V usage is TRBV3-1 and J usage is TRBJ1-4; TRBD1 aligns across 7 bases. The length of the CDR3 is 15 residues. Germline V gene sequence: CDR1 LGHDT, CDR2 YNNKEL (reference sequence). Trimming cost V 2 bases and J 6 bases; bases outside gene matches: 6. The CDR3 DNA reads TGTGCCAGCAGCCAACCCGGGACAGAAGATGAAAAACTGTTTTTT. It translates to CASSQPGTEDEKLFF.

This clonotype turned up a few times. This chain links TRBV24-1 with TRBJ2-2; D remains unclear. In germline, CDR1 is KGHDR, CDR2 SFDVKD. V dropped 10 bases and J dropped 1 base, with 15 bases sitting between them. The CDR3 consists of 15 residues. In DNA, the CDR3 is TGTGCCACGGGCGCCCCGAAAGGGAACACCGGGGAGCTGTTTTTT. The encoded protein is CATGAPKGNTGELFF.

This clonotype appeared many times. V usage is TRBV6-2 or TRBV6-3 and J usage is TRBJ2-5; the D gene is possibly TRBD2 (7 bases). V shed 4 bases and J shed 5 bases, with 32 bases lying between them. This CDR3 has 20 residues. Per the germline V gene, CDR1 is MNHEY and CDR2 is SVGEGT. DNA of the CDR3: TGTGCCAGCAGTTTCGTCTCCCGGGCCGAGGGTCCGGGGGGCGGGGAGACCCAGTACTTC. Its translation: CASSFVSRAEGPGGGETQYF.

This clonotype was seen many times. The chain has TRBV7-2 and TRBJ1-5; D uncertain. In germline, CDR1 is SGHTA, CDR2 FQGNSA. The CDR3 contains 16 residues. Between the trimmed V and J ends, which lost 0 bases and 6 bases, there was a span of 15 bases. CDR3 loop: CASSLAWEGGFQPQHF. CDR3 sequence (DNA): TGTGCCAGCAGCTTAGCGTGGGAGGGAGGTTTTCAGCCCCAGCATTTT.

With respect to this clonotype: A clone one base away is much larger, so this may be a read error. Because it lacks the conserved phenylalanine or tryptophan at the end, this CDR3 is likely a read error. The chain uses TRBV25-1 and TRBJ2-1; D is possibly TRBD1 (6 bases). The CDR3 contains 15 residues. Looked up from germline, CDR1 is MGHDK and CDR2 is SYGVNS. V was trimmed by 1 base and J by 6 bases, leaving 13 bases between them. CDR3 sequence reads: CASSELRSRGNEQFV. The CDR3 region has the DNA TGTGCCAGCAGTGAATTGAGGAGCAGGGGCAATGAGCAGTTCGTC.

This clonotype was detected a few times. The chain combines TRBV7-3 with TRBJ2-1, with 12 bases matching TRBD2. In germline, CDR1 is SGHTA, CDR2 FQGTGA. This CDR3 contains 17 residues. J gave up 6 bases and V 5 bases, and 11 bases lay outside the gene matches. CDR3: CASSISSGGALSNEQFF. The CDR3 DNA is TGTGCCAGCAGCATTTCTAGCGGGGGGGCCCTCTCCAATGAGCAGTTCTTC.

This clonotype was recorded many times. The chain uses TRBV10-3 and TRBJ2-7, with TRBD2 as a possible D gene (7 bases). In germline, CDR1 is ENHRY, CDR2 SYGVKD. V was trimmed by 10 bases and J by 6 bases, leaving 16 bases between them. The CDR3 loop spans 12 amino acids. CDR3 sequence: CATQRDTREQYF. CDR3 nucleotides: TGTGCCACCCAGCGGGACACTCGCGAGCAGTACTTC.

The chain carries TRBV3-1 and TRBJ1-6; 8 nucleotides agree with TRBD1. This CDR3 contains 15 residues. The V gene end was trimmed by 5 bases and the J gene end by 8 bases; junction bases not matched to a gene: 8. Germline V gene lookup returns CDR1 LGHDT and CDR2 YNNKEL (reference sequence). CDR3 residues: CASSTAGGFDSPLHF. CDR3 bases: TGTGCCAGCAGCACCGCAGGGGGCTTTGATTCACCCCTCCACTTT.

The chain has TRBV12-3 or TRBV12-4 and TRBJ2-1, with unresolved D. The CDR3 consists of 17 residues. Trimming stripped 5 bases from V and 0 bases from J, with 17 bases between. The CDR3 protein is CASSKSSLIHSYNEQFF. The CDR3 DNA follows: TGTGCCAGCAGTAAATCGTCCCTTATTCACTCCTACAATGAGCAGTTCTTC.

The chain uses TRBV2 and TRBJ1-5, with D unclear. V was trimmed by 1 base and J by 2 bases, leaving 9 bases between them. The CDR3 consists of 15 residues. Germline V gene sequence: CDR1 SNHLY, CDR2 FYNNEI. CDR3 protein: CASSEGGRGNQPQHF. The CDR3 bases are TGTGCCAGCAGTGAAGGCGGGAGGGGCAATCAGCCCCAGCATTTT.

In this sample, this clonotype turned up a few times. The rearrangement uses TRBV7-2 and TRBJ2-2; D is unresolved. The CDR3 has 12 residues. The germline CDR1 and CDR2 sequences are SGHTA and FQGNSA. V dropped 7 bases and J dropped 3 bases, with 6 bases sitting between them. DNA of the CDR3: TGTGCCAGCAACCTTGACACCGGGGAGCTGTTTTTT. Translated: CASNLDTGELFF.